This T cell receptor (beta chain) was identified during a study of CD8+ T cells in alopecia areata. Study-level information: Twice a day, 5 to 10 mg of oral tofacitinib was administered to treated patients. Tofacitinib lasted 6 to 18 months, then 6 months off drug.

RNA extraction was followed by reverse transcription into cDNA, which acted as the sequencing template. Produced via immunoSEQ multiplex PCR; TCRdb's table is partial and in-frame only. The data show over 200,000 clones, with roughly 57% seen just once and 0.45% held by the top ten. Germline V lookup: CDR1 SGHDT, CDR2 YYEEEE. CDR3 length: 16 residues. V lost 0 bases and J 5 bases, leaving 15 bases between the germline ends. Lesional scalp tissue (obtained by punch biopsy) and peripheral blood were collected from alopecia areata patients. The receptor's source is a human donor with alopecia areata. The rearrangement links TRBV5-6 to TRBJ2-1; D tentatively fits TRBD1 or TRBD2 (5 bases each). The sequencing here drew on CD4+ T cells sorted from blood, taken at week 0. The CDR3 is CASSLGPPLGDNEQFF. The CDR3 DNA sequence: TGTGCCAGCAGCTTGGGGCCTCCCCTGGGGGACAATGAGCAGTTCTTC.